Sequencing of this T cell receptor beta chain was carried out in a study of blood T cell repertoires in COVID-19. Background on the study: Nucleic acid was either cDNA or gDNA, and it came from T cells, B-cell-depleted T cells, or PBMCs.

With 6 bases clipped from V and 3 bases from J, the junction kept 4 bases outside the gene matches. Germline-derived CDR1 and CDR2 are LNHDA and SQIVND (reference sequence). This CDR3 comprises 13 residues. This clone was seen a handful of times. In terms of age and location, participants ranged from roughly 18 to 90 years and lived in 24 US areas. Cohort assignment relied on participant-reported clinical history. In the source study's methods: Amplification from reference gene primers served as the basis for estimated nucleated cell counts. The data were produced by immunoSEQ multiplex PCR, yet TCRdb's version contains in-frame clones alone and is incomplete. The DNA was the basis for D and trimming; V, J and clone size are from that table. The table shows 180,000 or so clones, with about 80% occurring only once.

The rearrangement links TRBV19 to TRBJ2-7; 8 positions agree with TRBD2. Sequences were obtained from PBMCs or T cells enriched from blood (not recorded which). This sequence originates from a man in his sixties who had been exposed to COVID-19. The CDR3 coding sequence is TGTGCCAGTAGCGGGAGGGATTACTACGAGCAGTACTTC. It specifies CASSGRDYYEQYF.